This T cell receptor (beta chain) was obtained from a study of shared clonotypes between healthy human individuals (dated by TCRdb to the early 2020s). About the full investigation: The cohort included three men and a couple of women between 18 and 49 years of age. Per donor, three plates each were used for CD4 naive and CD4 memory, two for CD8 naive, and one for CD8 memory. Blood TCR repertoires of five healthy adults were deeply sequenced to estimate repertoire size and the extent of clonotype sharing between individuals. Different laboratories and diverse techniques were used to prepare libraries and sequence TCR repertoires, to increase sequencing depth and limit assay-specific biases. Leukapheresis yielded between about 0.94 and 8.9 billion PBMCs per donor. Overall study results and their limits: Across a handful of donors, approximately 5% of naive CD4, roughly 3.5% of naive CD8, 2% to 2.5% of memory CD4, and around 0.4% of memory CD8 clonotypes were shared. Sampling was restricted to blood, and TCR repertoires in tissues likely differ from the TCR repertoires found in blood. Rarefaction of sorted-subset datasets indicated incomplete sequencing despite the large sequencing depth. Naive subsets generally had larger estimated clonotype richness than memory subsets. Pairwise subsampling led to the expectation that sequencing depth would affect the degree of clonotype sharing among donors. Higher generation probabilities were observed for clonotypes shared by all four sorted-subset donors than for non-shared clonotypes. Because the study included a small number of donors, the genetic and exposure-history diversity represented was limited.

TCR CDR3 regions were amplified from genomic DNA by multiplex PCR using the deep immunoSEQ assay. Extracted genomic DNA from each cell subset was spread evenly across all wells of several immunoSEQ 96-well plates, with each plate serving as a replicate. For sorted subsets, approximately 210 ng of genomic DNA, equivalent to 25,000 to 35,000 T cell genomes, went into each replicate PCR. Purified libraries were quantified with a Qubit 3.0 fluorometer, sized on a Bioanalyzer 2100, and re-quantified with the KAPA Library Quantification kit. Every immunoSEQ 96-well plate was sequenced on a separate single-read 150-cycle Illumina NextSeq 550 flow cell. The authors processed their data as follows. Because the immunoSEQ output included only junctional sequences and no quality scores, the filtering could not be the same as the filtering used for full-length reads. To assign V/J genes and CDR3, sequences were annotated against IMGT germline references using PyIR, a Python wrapper for IgBLAST v1.9. Reads were removed for weak V/J assignments (E-value above 1e-6), missing CDR3, stop codons, out-of-frame junctions, or ambiguous translated residues. V3J clonotypes were defined as sequences sharing an identical inferred V gene, J gene, and CDR3 amino acid sequence. Percentage overlap between repertoires was computed as shared unique clonotypes divided by the size of the smaller repertoire. Repertoire richness was assessed with RTK rarefaction, the Chao1 estimator, and Recon v2.1 estimates of unobserved clonotypes. Generation probabilities for all TCRbeta clonotypes obtained by the gDNA method from several donors were computed using OLGA. The table comes from immuneACCESS by way of TCRdb, which keeps in-frame sequences with V and J called. Part of the clones is missing from these tables; in studies checked, under half for an unresolved V gene and the rest for unknown reasons. The V and J calls and clone size are taken from that table; D and trimming were inferred from the DNA. In this sample the table shows roughly 1,500,000 clones, around 98% of which occur a single time. The biggest ten clones account for approximately 0.45% of the sample.

The donors were healthy, HIV-negative adults who had no recently reported acute infections or vaccinations. Every donor was a Caucasian adult residing in Nashville, Tennessee, USA. CD4+ T cells were enriched through magnetic negative selection, after which naive cells were positively selected on CD45RA and the remaining negative fraction served as the memory subset. Blood was obtained by leukapheresis, after which PBMCs were separated by Ficoll-Histopaque density gradient centrifugation and cryopreserved in liquid nitrogen vapor phase. Analytical flow cytometry was used to check the purity and quantity of each magnetically sorted T cell population. Genomic DNA was isolated from every sorted fraction and measured by UV absorbance on a Nanodrop 2000c. From cysteine to phenylalanine, the CDR3 is 12 amino acids long. CDR3 DNA is the only sequence kept; it has 36 bases, read in frame from the first base. From the germline V gene, CDR1 is SQVTM and CDR2 is ANQGSEA. The V and J ends are trimmed by 4 bases and 4 bases, leaving 8 bases between them.

This clone was detected only once. What antigen it recognizes has not been identified. Base qualities are not provided; no much larger clone lies one nucleotide away. Source material: naive CD4+ T cells sorted from blood. The cell subset or site label corresponds to: CD45RA+ positively selected. The TCR was taken from a man in his thirties or forties in good health. The rearrangement joined TRBV29-1 to TRBJ1-5; confidence is insufficient to name the D gene. The nucleotide sequence is TGCAGCGTTGCAAACCAAAATCAGCCCCAGCATTTT. Its translation is CSVANQNQPQHF.